The 12 T cell receptor beta chains listed next were all sequenced from one sample in a study of T cells in Graves' hyperthyroidism and ophthalmopathy. RNA transcripts served as the template for amplifying TCR beta CDR3 regions. The HTBI primer set drove a first-round RT-PCR of the TCR CDR3. MiXCR, run by TCRdb on the multiplex PCR reads, gives a single entry per CDR3 protein. The repertoire holds about 720,000 distinct CDR3 sequences, with 18% as singletons. The sequencing sample was made of blood. The receptors were sampled from a woman aged 45-65 years with Graves' hyperthyroidism that later progressed to Graves' ophthalmopathy.

The table lists this clonotype with many counts. V usage is TRBV20-1 and J usage is TRBJ2-5; D is ambiguous. The CDR3 is made up of 10 amino acids. V shed 4 bases and J shed 9 bases, with 9 bases lying between them. Germline assignment: CDR1 DFQATT and CDR2 SNEGSKA (reference sequence). The CDR3 sequence is CSATAAAQYF. CDR3 in DNA: TGCAGTGCTACCGCGGCGGCCCAGTACTTC.

In the case of this clonotype: An end of the junction does not agree with germline; a read error may underlie this. V usage is TRBV7-3 and J usage is TRBJ2-3; 16 bases match TRBD2. This CDR3 has 20 residues. Looked up from germline, CDR1 is SGHTA and CDR2 is FQGTGA. Written as DNA, the CDR3 is TGTGTCAGCAGCGTCGAACCGGGACTAGCGGGGGGGCACGACACAGATACGCAGTATTTT. As protein: CVSSVEPGLAGGHDTDTQYF. The whole variable domain, remainder taken from reference TRBV7-3 and TRBJ2-3, is GAGVSQTPSNKVTEKGKYVELRCDPISGHTALYWYRQSLGQGPEFLIYFQGTGAADDSGLPNDRFFAVRPEGSVSTLKIQRTERGDSAVYLCVSSVEPGLAGGHDTDTQYFGPGTRLTVL.

The rearrangement uses TRBV2 and TRBJ1-1; D is perhaps TRBD1 (5 bases). Germline CDR1 and CDR2: SNHLY and FYNNEI. CDR3 size: 14 residues. V lost 6 bases to trimming and J lost 4 bases, with 15 bases between them. CDR3 sequence: CASSRLGQGTEAFF. CDR3 DNA sequence: TGTGCCAGCAGCCGACTCGGGCAGGGCACTGAAGCTTTCTTT.

This clonotype has only one observation. The genes are TRBV5-1 and TRBJ1-1; D is unclear. The CDR3 length is 15 residues. Trimming removed 0 bases from V and 3 bases from J, with 12 bases in between. The V gene's germline CDR1 is SGHRS and CDR2 YFSETQ. CDR3 in amino acids: CASSLVETQDTEAFF. The CDR3 region has the DNA TGCGCCAGCAGCTTGGTGGAAACTCAGGACACTGAAGCTTTCTTT.

This clonotype came up many times. The CDR3 sequence: CSAEGSVSTTEAFF. For the CDR3, the DNA is TGCAGTGCTGAAGGGAGCGTATCGACCACTGAAGCTTTCTTT. The gene calls are TRBV20-1 and TRBJ1-1; D is uncertain. V lost 5 bases and J 4 bases, leaving 17 bases between the germline ends. The CDR3 sequence is 14 residues long. Germline CDR1 and CDR2: DFQATT and SNEGSKA (reference sequence).

The CDR3 loop is CASSFTGGIETQYF. The CDR3, as DNA: TGTGCCAGCAGCTTCACAGGGGGCATAGAGACCCAGTACTTC. V usage is TRBV9 and J usage is TRBJ2-5, with TRBD1 matching 9 bases. The germline V gene has CDR1 SGDLS and CDR2 YYNGEE. CDR3 length: 14 residues. V trimming: 4 bases; J trimming: 4 bases; junction bases outside the gene matches: 5.

V and J are TRBV12-5 and TRBJ1-5; D is possibly TRBD1 (6 bases). V lost 4 bases to trimming and J lost 2 bases, with 18 bases between them. This CDR3 spans 17 amino acids. In germline, CDR1 is LGHNT, CDR2 FRNRAP. CDR3 residues: CASGSGGGGIGNQPQHF. The DNA for the CDR3 is TGTGCTAGTGGTTCCGGAGGAGGGGGGATTGGCAATCAGCCCCAGCATTTT.

The V call is TRBV20-1, the J call TRBJ2-7, with D perhaps TRBD1 (6 bases). This CDR3 contains 14 residues. Trimming took off 4 bases at V and 6 bases at J, with 19 bases between the two ends. Germline V gene sequence: CDR1 DFQATT, CDR2 SNEGSKA (reference sequence). The CDR3 sequence: CSANSGQSFFEQYF. Here the CDR3 DNA reads TGCAGTGCTAACTCTGGACAGTCCTTTTTCGAGCAGTACTTC.

This clonotype appeared a few times. This CDR3 reads CASSPGSERREKLFF. CDR3 DNA: TGTGCCAGCAGTCCCGGGAGCGAACGGAGGGAAAAACTGTTTTTT. The rearrangement links TRBV12-3 or TRBV12-4 to TRBJ1-4; D is undetermined. The ends were cut back, 5 bases at V and 8 bases at J, with 18 bases in the middle. CDR3 size: 15 residues.

This clonotype was seen ten or more times. The chain carries TRBV7-6 and TRBJ2-3; weak D call: TRBD2 (6 bases). The CDR3 has 14 residues. Germline CDR1 and CDR2: SGHVS and FNYEAQ. V lost 3 bases, J lost 4 bases, and 11 bases lay in between. The CDR3 loop reads CASSLTSPADTQYF. The CDR3 nucleotides are TGTGCCAGCAGCTTGACTAGTCCCGCAGATACGCAGTATTTT.

The chain employs TRBV13 and TRBJ1-6; no clear D. Between the trimmed V and J ends, which lost 3 bases and 7 bases, there was a span of 10 bases. The CDR3 has 14 residues. CDR1 and CDR2 from the germline V gene are PRHDT and FYEKMQ (reference sequence). The CDR3 bases are TGTGCCAGCAGCTTCGGTCCTCGGAATTCACCCCTCCACTTT. Protein sequence: CASSFGPRNSPLHF. The complete variable domain, with remaining parts taken from reference TRBV13 and TRBJ1-6, reads AAGVIQSPRHLIKEKRETATLKCYPIPRHDTVYWYQQGPGQDPQFLISFYEKMQSDKGSIPDRFSAQQFSDYHSELNMSSLELGDSALYFCASSFGPRNSPLHFGNGTRLTVT.

The chain employs TRBV5-1 and TRBJ1-1; the D gene is possibly TRBD1 (5 bases). Germline CDR1 is SGHRS and CDR2 is YFSETQ. Trimming pared 0 bases from V and 5 bases from J, leaving 17 bases between. This CDR3 is 16 amino acids long. The CDR3 loop is CASSLAPRGTGTEAFF. For the CDR3, the DNA is TGCGCCAGCAGCTTGGCGCCTCGGGGGACGGGAACTGAAGCTTTCTTT. Drawing the rest from reference TRBV5-1 and TRBJ1-1, the complete variable domain is KAGVTQTPRYLIKTRGQQVTLSCSPISGHRSVSWYQQTPGQGLQFLFEYFSETQRNKGNFPGRFSGRQFSNSRSEMNVSTLELGDSALYLCASSLAPRGTGTEAFFGQGTRLTVV.